These 26 T cell receptor beta chains were sequenced from one sample in a study of blood T cell repertoires in COVID-19. Repertoires were generated with immunoSEQ multiplex PCR, while TCRdb's copy carries only in-frame clones and drops some. The table records approximately 280,000 clones, around 87% of them present only once. The sequencing sample was made of PBMCs or T cells enriched from blood (not recorded which). Receptor source: a woman younger than 30 with acute COVID-19.

A single count supports this clone. The V gene is TRBV29-1, the J gene TRBJ2-7; the match to TRBD2 covers 12 bases. The CDR3 consists of 14 residues. V shed 5 bases, J shed 3 bases, and the junction held 5 bases outside the gene matches. Germline lookup yields CDR1 SQVTM and CDR2 ANQGSEA. The CDR3 DNA reads as TGCAGCGTTCAGGAGGGACTAGCGGGCTACGAGCAGTACTTC. This sequence encodes CSVQEGLAGYEQYF.

The sample holds a few counts of this clone. This chain connects TRBV5-6 to TRBJ2-1; 9 positions match TRBD2. Germline V gives CDR1 SGHDT, CDR2 YYEEEE. The CDR3 runs to 18 residues. J was trimmed by 0 bases and V by 2 bases; bases with no gene match: 9. The CDR3 sequence: CASSFYSGRMGSYNEQFF. CDR3 DNA: TGTGCCAGCAGCTTTTATAGCGGGAGAATGGGCTCCTACAATGAGCAGTTCTTC.

The CDR3 sequence is CASSHDRGYGYTF. The CDR3, as DNA: TGTGCCAGCTCGCACGACAGAGGCTATGGCTACACCTTC. This rearrangement joins TRBV18 to TRBJ1-2; tentatively, D is TRBD1 (5 bases). Trimming removed 6 bases from V and 4 bases from J, with 12 bases in between. The CDR3 loop spans 13 amino acids. CDR1 is KGHSH, CDR2 LQKENI, per germline.

The rearrangement uses TRBV14 and TRBJ2-1, with 10 bases lining up with TRBD2. The CDR3 has 19 amino acids. Looked up from germline, CDR1 is SGHDN and CDR2 is FVKESK. J lost 3 bases, V lost 1 base, and 12 bases had no gene match. DNA of the CDR3: TGTGCCAGCAGCCAAGTTAGTTGGCTAGCGGGAGTTAACTACAATGAGCAGTTCTTC. Its translation is CASSQVSWLAGVNYNEQFF.

V gene TRBV14 combines with J gene TRBJ2-1; 10 bases are shared with TRBD2. V dropped 4 bases and J dropped 2; count of bases not matched to a gene: 2. The CDR3 has 15 amino acids. CDR1 and CDR2 (germline): SGHDN, FVKESK. CDR3 in amino acids: CASSRTSGAYNEQFF. The DNA for the CDR3 is TGTGCCAGCAGCCGCACTAGCGGGGCCTACAATGAGCAGTTCTTC.

The chain combines TRBV18 with TRBJ1-6; 9 nucleotides match TRBD1. Trimming took 1 base from V and 5 from J; bases not matched to a gene: 0. Germline lookup yields CDR1 KGHSH and CDR2 LQKENI. The CDR3 totals 15 residues. CDR3 in DNA: TGTGCCAGCTCACCACGACAGGGGGATAATTCACCCCTCCACTTT. Encoded protein: CASSPRQGDNSPLHF.

V is TRBV7-4 and J is TRBJ1-1; D call uncertain. The CDR3 totals 13 residues. CDR1 SGHVT and CDR2 SQSDAQ come from the germline V gene. V shed 3 bases and J shed 4 bases, with 9 bases lying between them. CDR3 in DNA: TGTGCCAGCAGCTTTCAGGATTCCACTGAAGCTTTCTTT. This sequence encodes CASSFQDSTEAFF. Full variable domain (remainder filled in from reference TRBV7-4 and TRBJ1-1): GAGVSQSPRYKVAKRGRDVALRCDSISGHVTLYWYRQTLGQGSEVLTYSQSDAQRDKSGRPSGRFSAERPERSVSTLKIQRTEQGDSAVYLCASSFQDSTEAFFGQGTRLTVV.

This chain connects TRBV6-5 to TRBJ2-7, with D maybe TRBD2 (6 bases). CDR3 length: 16 residues. The germline V gene encodes CDR1 MNHEY and CDR2 SVGAGI. Deletions cut 0 bases from V and 3 bases from J, with 15 bases between. The CDR3 DNA sequence: TGTGCCAGCAGTTACTCGGGGACTGGGAATCACTACGAGCAGTACTTC. Amino acid sequence: CASSYSGTGNHYEQYF.

This chain uses TRBV4-3 with TRBJ2-2; a weak D match, TRBD1 (6 bases). Trimming left V 4 bases short and J 5 bases short, with 11 bases between. Germline values: CDR1 LGHNA, CDR2 YSLEER. This CDR3 comprises 14 residues. The CDR3 sequence: CASSRTGLTGELFF. CDR3 sequence (DNA): TGCGCCAGCAGCCGTACAGGGCTTACCGGGGAGCTGTTTTTT.

The rearrangement joins TRBV6-5 to TRBJ2-3, with 9 bases identical to TRBD2. Germline trimming cut 7 bases from V and 2 bases from J; bases unmatched to any gene: 4. Looked up from germline, CDR1 is MNHEY and CDR2 is SVGAGI. The CDR3 runs to 14 residues. CDR3 sequence: CASISGRLTDTQYF. DNA for the CDR3: TGTGCCAGCATCAGCGGGAGGCTCACAGATACGCAGTATTTT.

This clone came up once. V is TRBV6-5 and J is TRBJ2-7; 9 positions match TRBD1. Trimming cost V 6 bases and J 3 bases; bases outside gene matches: 6. Germline CDR1 is MNHEY and CDR2 is SVGAGI. CDR3 size: 14 residues. CDR3: CASRGGQGGYEQYF. CDR3 DNA: TGTGCCAGCAGGGGGGGACAGGGAGGCTACGAGCAGTACTTC.

The chain recombines TRBV6-2 or TRBV6-3 with TRBJ2-7; D possibly corresponds to TRBD1 (5 bases). The V end was cut by 4 bases, the J end by 3 bases, with 10 bases between. Germline-derived CDR1 and CDR2 are MNHEY and SVGEGT. This CDR3 has 13 residues. CDR3 DNA: TGTGCCAGCAGTTTGGACAAAGACTACGAGCAGTACTTC. Residues: CASSLDKDYEQYF.

This clone was observed once. This chain connects TRBV19 to TRBJ1-6; TRBD1 might be the D (6 bases). Trimming stripped 5 bases from V and 5 bases from J, with 10 bases between. In germline, CDR1 is LNHDA, CDR2 SQIVND (reference sequence). This CDR3 region has 14 residues. CDR3 in amino acids: CASSLGADNSPLHF. The DNA for the CDR3 is TGTGCCAGTAGTCTGGGGGCCGATAATTCACCCCTCCACTTT.

This rearrangement joins TRBV7-9 to TRBJ1-5, with D tentatively TRBD1 (6 bases). This CDR3 spans 17 amino acids. Trimming took off 2 bases at V and 0 bases at J, with 14 bases between the two ends. Germline V CDR1 and CDR2: SEHNR, FQNEAQ (reference sequence). CDR3 coding DNA: TGTGCCAGCAGCTTAACCGGGGCAGGGGATAGCAATCAGCCCCAGCATTTT. Residues: CASSLTGAGDSNQPQHF.

This clone came up a few times. V usage is TRBV2 and J usage is TRBJ2-2; 9 bases line up with TRBD2. The germline CDR1 and CDR2 sequences are SNHLY and FYNNEI. This CDR3 has 18 amino acids. V shed 3 bases, J shed 6 bases, and the junction held 14 bases outside the gene matches. CDR3 nucleotide sequence: TGTGCCAGCAGTGAGTTCTTCTCTTCCGGGACTAGCCCCGGGGAGCTGTTTTTT. Translation gives CASSEFFSSGTSPGELFF.

J is TRBJ2-1 and V is TRBV3-1 (or the pseudogene TRBV3-2), with D possibly being TRBD2 (5 bases). V was cut by 0 bases and J by 8 bases, with 11 bases left in between. Germline-derived CDR1 and CDR2 are LGHDT and YNNKEL (reference sequence). CDR3 length: 14 amino acids. The CDR3 loop reads CASSQDLVGDEQFF. The CDR3 region has the DNA TGTGCCAGCAGCCAAGACCTCGTCGGGGATGAGCAGTTCTTC.

The V call is TRBV10-3, the J call TRBJ2-5; D is possibly TRBD2 (5 bases). The CDR3 loop spans 16 amino acids. The V end was cut by 2 bases, the J end by 4 bases, with 17 bases between. Germline values: CDR1 ENHRY, CDR2 SYGVKD. CDR3 sequence: CAISEASPKLIETQYF. The CDR3 DNA is TGTGCCATCAGTGAGGCTAGCCCCAAACTAATAGAGACCCAGTACTTC.

V gene TRBV9 combines with J gene TRBJ2-7, with 10 bases identical to TRBD2. CDR3 length equals 15 residues. From germline, CDR1 is SGDLS and CDR2 YYNGEE. The J segment lost 2 bases and the V segment lost 2 bases, leaving 4 bases of the junction unmatched. In DNA, the CDR3 is TGTGCCAGCAGCGTGGGACTAGCGCAAACCTACGAGCAGTACTTC. Protein: CASSVGLAQTYEQYF.

V is TRBV28 and J is TRBJ2-7; 11 bases match TRBD2. CDR1 is MDHEN and CDR2 is SYDVKM in the germline V gene. Trimming at V came to 2 bases and at J to 2 bases, leaving 8 bases not matched to a gene. The CDR3 has 17 residues. CDR3 coding DNA: TGTGCCAGCAGTTTAAGGAGAACTAGCGGGAGAGCCTACGAGCAGTACTTC. This translates into CASSLRRTSGRAYEQYF.

The rearrangement joins TRBV28 to TRBJ1-5, with TRBD1 as a possible D gene (5 bases). Trimming left V 7 bases short and J 1 base short, with 17 bases between. Germline V gives CDR1 MDHEN, CDR2 SYDVKM. The CDR3 length is 16 residues. CDR3 in DNA: TGTGCCAGCACTACCGTGGGCGGGGCGAGCAATCAGCCCCAGCATTTT. Protein sequence: CASTTVGGASNQPQHF.

This clone was recorded a few times. The chain carries TRBV7-9 and TRBJ1-4; D might be TRBD1 (6 bases). Between the trimmed V and J ends, which lost 2 bases and 4 bases, there was a span of 8 bases. The germline V gene encodes CDR1 SEHNR and CDR2 FQNEAQ (reference sequence). The length of the CDR3 is 14 residues. The CDR3 nucleotides are TGTGCCAGCAGCTTAACAGGGATTAATGAAAAACTGTTTTTT. As protein: CASSLTGINEKLFF.

V gene TRBV24-1 combines with J gene TRBJ1-4; 8 bases map to TRBD1. The trim removed 7 bases at V and 8 bases at J, leaving 5 bases unmatched. CDR3 length: 13 amino acids. From germline, CDR1 is KGHDR and CDR2 SFDVKD. CDR3 nucleotides: TGTGCCACCAGCCAGGGGGCCGGAGAAAAACTGTTTTTT. Its translation is CATSQGAGEKLFF.

This clone has just one count. This chain uses TRBV2 with TRBJ2-2; D not certain. V dropped 1 base and J dropped 5 bases, with 11 bases sitting between them. CDR1 is SNHLY and CDR2 is FYNNEI in the germline V gene. The CDR3 consists of 15 residues. The CDR3 loop is CASSEGPGGTGELFF. Written as DNA, the CDR3 is TGTGCCAGCAGTGAAGGGCCGGGTGGAACCGGGGAGCTGTTTTTT.

The chain couples TRBV29-1 to TRBJ1-2; 8 bases line up with TRBD1. V gave up 6 bases and J gave up 0 bases; unmatched junction bases: 12. CDR1 and CDR2 from the germline V gene are SQVTM and ANQGSEA. CDR3 size: 16 residues. The CDR3 spells CSVLTGDGIANYGYTF. CDR3 nucleotide sequence: TGCAGCGTCCTGACAGGGGATGGAATTGCTAACTATGGCTACACCTTC.

The CDR3 DNA is TGTGCCAGCTCACCAGGCGGTCCAGCTTTCTTT. Its protein product is CASSPGGPAFF. The chain combines TRBV18 with TRBJ1-1, with D uncertain. This CDR3 has 11 amino acids. The V gene lost 2 bases and the J gene lost 10 bases, with 8 bases spanning the gap. CDR1 is KGHSH, CDR2 LQKENI, per germline.

In this sample, this clone turned up a few times. The chain employs TRBV3-1 (or the pseudogene TRBV3-2) and TRBJ2-7; D gene uncertain. CDR1 and CDR2 from the germline V gene are LGHDT and YNNKEL (reference sequence). The CDR3 has 11 residues. V shed 1 base and J shed 6 bases, with 4 bases lying between them. The CDR3 region is CASSQGLEQYF. The CDR3 nucleotides read TGTGCCAGCAGCCAAGGACTCGAGCAGTACTTC.